This T cell receptor (beta chain) was found in a study of vaccination and CD4 T cells after COVID-19. Across the whole study: Either the Pfizer-BioNTech BNT162b2 or Moderna mRNA-1273 vaccine was given as two doses. Post-COVID samples were collected a median 101 days following diagnosis, spanning 35 to 161.

Germline V gives CDR1 KGHDR, CDR2 SFDVKD. The length of the CDR3 is 15 residues. The J segment lost 5 bases and the V segment lost 3 bases, leaving 6 bases of the junction unmatched. Study-wide results and limits: Going from about 22 to 38, median SARS-CoV-2-reactive clonotypes did not rise significantly.

A note on this clonotype: Antigen specificity is unknown.

With the Oncomine TCR Beta short-read assay, DNA from cultured CD4+ T cells was sequenced. The template was genomic DNA from cultured CD4+ T cells. TCRdb used MiXCR to reprocess the PCR reads, holding one entry per CDR3 protein. The sample holds roughly 24,000 distinct CDR3 sequences, 64% seen once. Stated treatment: roughly 11-day PBMC culture with coronavirus spike peptide pools or control peptides (ViraFEST assay). Sequencing was performed on CD4+ T cells from blood, cultured in vitro. The chain joins TRBV24-1 to TRBJ2-7; 10 bases map to TRBD2. The origin of this receptor is a human donor who had recovered from COVID-19. In DNA, the CDR3 is TGTGCCACCAGTGATGGGGGAGCGGGAGGGAACGAGCAGTACTTC. Translating it yields CATSDGGAGGNEQYF.